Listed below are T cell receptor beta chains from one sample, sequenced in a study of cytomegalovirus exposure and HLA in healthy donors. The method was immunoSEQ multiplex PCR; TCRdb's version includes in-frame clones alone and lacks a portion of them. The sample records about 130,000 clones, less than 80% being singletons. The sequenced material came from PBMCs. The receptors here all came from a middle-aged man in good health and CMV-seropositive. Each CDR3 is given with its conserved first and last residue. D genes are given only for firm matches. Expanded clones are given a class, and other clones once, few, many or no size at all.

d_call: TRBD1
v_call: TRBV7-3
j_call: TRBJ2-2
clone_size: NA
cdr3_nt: TGTGCCAGCAGCGGTAACGGGACAGCCACGAACACCGGGGAGCTGTTTTTT
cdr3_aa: CASSGNGTATNTGELFF

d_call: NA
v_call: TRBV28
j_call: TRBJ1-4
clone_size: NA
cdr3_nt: TGTGCCAGCAGTTTTCCGGGGAGGTTAAAGGAAAAACTGTTTTTT
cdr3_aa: CASSFPGRLKEKLFF

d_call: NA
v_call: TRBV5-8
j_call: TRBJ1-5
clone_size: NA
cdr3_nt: TGTGCCAGCAGCACCCTTACAGGGATTGGCAATCAGCCCCAGCATTTT
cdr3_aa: CASSTLTGIGNQPQHF

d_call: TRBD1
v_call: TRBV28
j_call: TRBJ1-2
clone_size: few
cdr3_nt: TGTGCCAGCAGTCTCCGGGACAGGGGACCCTATGGCTACACCTTC
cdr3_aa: CASSLRDRGPYGYTF

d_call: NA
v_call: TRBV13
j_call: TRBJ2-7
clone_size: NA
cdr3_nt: TGTGCCAGCAGCTCTACGGACAGACGATCGTACTCCTACGAGCAGTACTTC
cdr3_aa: CASSSTDRRSYSYEQYF

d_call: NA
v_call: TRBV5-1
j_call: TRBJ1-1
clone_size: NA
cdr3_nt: TGCGCCAGCAGCCTGGAACCAGTGAACACTGAAGCTTTCTTT
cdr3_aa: CASSLEPVNTEAFF

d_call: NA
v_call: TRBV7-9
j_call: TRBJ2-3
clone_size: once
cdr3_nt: TGTGCCAGCAGCTTCGGGGTCGGAAGCACAGATACGCAGTATTTT
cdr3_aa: CASSFGVGSTDTQYF

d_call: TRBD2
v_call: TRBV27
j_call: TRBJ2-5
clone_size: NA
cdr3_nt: TGTGCCAGCAGTTTCTCTAGCGGGATCGTTACCCAGTACTTC
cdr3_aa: CASSFSSGIVTQYF

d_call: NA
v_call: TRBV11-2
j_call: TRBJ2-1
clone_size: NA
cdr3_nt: TGTGCCAGCACCGAGGACCGGCGGGGTCAGTTCTTC
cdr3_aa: CASTEDRRGQFF

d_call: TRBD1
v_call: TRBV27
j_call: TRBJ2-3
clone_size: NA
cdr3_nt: TGTGCCAGCAGTCTAAGCCGGACAGGGGGCTTACCAGATACGCAGTATTTT
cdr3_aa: CASSLSRTGGLPDTQYF

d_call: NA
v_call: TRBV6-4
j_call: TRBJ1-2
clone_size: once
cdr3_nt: TGTGCCAGCAGTGGGTCGGGGAACTATGGCTACACCTTC
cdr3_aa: CASSGSGNYGYTF

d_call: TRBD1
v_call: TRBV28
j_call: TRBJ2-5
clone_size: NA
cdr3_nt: TGTGCCAGCAGTTTAATTGAGGGGGCGGGAGAGACCCAGTACTTC
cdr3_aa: CASSLIEGAGETQYF

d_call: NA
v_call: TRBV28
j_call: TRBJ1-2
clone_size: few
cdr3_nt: TGTGCCAGCAGTAGGGGGAACTATGGCTACACCTTC
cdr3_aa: CASSRGNYGYTF

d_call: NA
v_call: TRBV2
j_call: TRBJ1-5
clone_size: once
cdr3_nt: TGTGCCAGCAGCCTCAGGGACACAGCTTCTCAGCCCCAGCATTTT
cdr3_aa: CASSLRDTASQPQHF

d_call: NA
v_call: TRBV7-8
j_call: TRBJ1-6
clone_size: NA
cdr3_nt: TGTGCCAGCAGCGTCGCGCCAAATTCACCCCTCCACTTT
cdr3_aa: CASSVAPNSPLHF

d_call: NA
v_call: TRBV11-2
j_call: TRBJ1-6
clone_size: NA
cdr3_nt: TGTGCCAGCAGGGAAGAAGGAGGGTGGAATTCACCCCTCCACTTT
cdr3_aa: CASREEGGWNSPLHF

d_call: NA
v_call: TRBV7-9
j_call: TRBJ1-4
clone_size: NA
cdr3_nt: TGTGCCAGCAGCCTACTCCAGGAGCCGGGGGAAAAACTGTTTTTT
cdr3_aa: CASSLLQEPGEKLFF

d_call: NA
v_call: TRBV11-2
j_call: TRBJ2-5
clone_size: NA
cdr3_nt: TGTGCCAGCGGGGCTAGGTCAGGCCAAGAGACCCAGTACTTC
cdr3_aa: CASGARSGQETQYF

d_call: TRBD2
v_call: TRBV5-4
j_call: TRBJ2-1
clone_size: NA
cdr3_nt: TGTGCCAGCAGCCGACTAGCGGGAGGTACCTATAGCTCCTACAATGAGCAGTTCTTC
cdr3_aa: CASSRLAGGTYSSYNEQFF

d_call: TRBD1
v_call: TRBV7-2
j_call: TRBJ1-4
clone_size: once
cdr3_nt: TGTGCCAGCAGCTTAGACAGGGGAAGAGAAAAACTGTTTTTT
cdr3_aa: CASSLDRGREKLFF

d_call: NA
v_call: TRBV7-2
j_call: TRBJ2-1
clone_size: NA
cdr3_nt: TGTGCCAGCAACACCGGGGGAATCAATGAGCAGTTCTTC
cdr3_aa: CASNTGGINEQFF

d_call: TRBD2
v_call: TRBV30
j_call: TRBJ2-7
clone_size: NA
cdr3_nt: TGTGCCTGGAGTGTACCTGGGGGGGGGAGATTGGGCGAGCAGTACTTC
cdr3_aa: CAWSVPGGGRLGEQYF

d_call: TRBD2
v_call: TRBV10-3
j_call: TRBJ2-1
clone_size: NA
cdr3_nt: TGTGCCATCAGTGAGTCGGCTAGCGGGGGGATGGGGCAGTTCTTC
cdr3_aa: CAISESASGGMGQFF

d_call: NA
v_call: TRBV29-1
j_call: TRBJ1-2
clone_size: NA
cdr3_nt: TGCAGCGCACCCGAATCGGGGGACTCTGGCTACACCTTC
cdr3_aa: CSAPESGDSGYTF

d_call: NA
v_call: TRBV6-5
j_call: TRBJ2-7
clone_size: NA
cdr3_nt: TGTGCCAGCAGTTACGCCAGGGTCCGGGAGCAGTACTTC
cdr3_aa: CASSYARVREQYF

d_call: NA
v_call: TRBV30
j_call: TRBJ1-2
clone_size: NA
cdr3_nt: TGTGCCTGGAGTCAGGACTATGGCTACACCTTC
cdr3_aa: CAWSQDYGYTF

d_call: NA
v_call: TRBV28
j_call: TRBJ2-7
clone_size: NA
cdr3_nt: TGTGCCAGCAGAAACGCTGGGCCGACCTACGAGCAGTACTTC
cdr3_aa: CASRNAGPTYEQYF

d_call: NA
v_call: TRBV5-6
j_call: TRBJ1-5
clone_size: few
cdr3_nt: TGTGCCAGCAGCTTCGGCCAAGGAGGTCAGCCCCAGCATTTT
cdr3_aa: CASSFGQGGQPQHF

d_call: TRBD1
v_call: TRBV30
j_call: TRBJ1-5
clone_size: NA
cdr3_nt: TGTGCCTGGAGTAGGGCAGGGGGCCGTGGGCCCCAGCATTTT
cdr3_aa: CAWSRAGGRGPQHF

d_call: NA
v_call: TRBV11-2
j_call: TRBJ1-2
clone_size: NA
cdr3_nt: TGTGCCAGCAGCTTAAGTCGGCGGGTTGGGATTGGTGGCTACACCTTC
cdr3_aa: CASSLSRRVGIGGYTF

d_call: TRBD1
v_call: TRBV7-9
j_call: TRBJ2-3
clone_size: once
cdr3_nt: TGTGCCAGCAGCTACGGACAGGGAAACACAGATACGCAGTATTTT
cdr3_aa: CASSYGQGNTDTQYF

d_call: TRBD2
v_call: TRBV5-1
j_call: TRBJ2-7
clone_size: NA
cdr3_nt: TGCGCCAGCAGCCTACGAGGAGGAGCGGGATACGAGCAGTACTTC
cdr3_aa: CASSLRGGAGYEQYF

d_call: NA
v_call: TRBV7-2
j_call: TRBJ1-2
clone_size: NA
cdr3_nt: TGTGCCAGCAGCCTAGGGGTCAGGGAGGGGCTGAATGGCTACACCTTC
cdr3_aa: CASSLGVREGLNGYTF

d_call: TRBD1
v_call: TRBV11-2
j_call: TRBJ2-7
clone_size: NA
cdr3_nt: TGTGCCAGCAGCTTAGCGCCCTCACAGGGGAGATACGAGCAGTACTTC
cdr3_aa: CASSLAPSQGRYEQYF

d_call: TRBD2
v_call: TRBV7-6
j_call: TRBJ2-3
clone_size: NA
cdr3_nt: TGTGCCAGCAGCTTAGGGACTAGCGGGAGTACAGATACGCAGTATTTT
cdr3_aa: CASSLGTSGSTDTQYF

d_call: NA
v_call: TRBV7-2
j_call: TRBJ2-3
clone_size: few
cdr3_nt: TGTGCCAGCAGCACCTATACAGGCACAGATACGCAGTATTTT
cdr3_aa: CASSTYTGTDTQYF

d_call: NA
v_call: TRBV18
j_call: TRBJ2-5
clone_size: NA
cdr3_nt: TGTGCCAGCTCACCACCGGAGCAAGAGACCCAGTACTTC
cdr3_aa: CASSPPEQETQYF

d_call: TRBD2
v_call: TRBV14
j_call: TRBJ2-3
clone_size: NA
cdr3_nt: TGTGCCAGCAGCCTCTGGACGGGACTAGCGGGAGTGTCAGATACGCAGTATTTT
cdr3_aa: CASSLWTGLAGVSDTQYF

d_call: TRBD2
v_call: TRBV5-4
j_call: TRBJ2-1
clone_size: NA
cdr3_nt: TGTGCCATCCAGGGCCGGGAGGGCCGTAGGTCCAATGAGCAGTTCTTC
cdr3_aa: CAIQGREGRRSNEQFF

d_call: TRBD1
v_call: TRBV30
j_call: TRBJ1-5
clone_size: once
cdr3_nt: TGTGCCTGGAGTACCCGGGACAGGGGCAATCAGCCCCAGCATTTT
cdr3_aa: CAWSTRDRGNQPQHF

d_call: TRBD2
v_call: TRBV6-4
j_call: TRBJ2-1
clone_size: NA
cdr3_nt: TGTGCCAGCGGACTCGGGCTAGCGGGAGTAGGTGAGCAGTTCTTC
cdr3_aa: CASGLGLAGVGEQFF

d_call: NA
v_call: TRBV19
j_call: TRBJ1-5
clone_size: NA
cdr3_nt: TGTGCCAGTAAGGGAGACCATCAGCCCCAGCATTTT
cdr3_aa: CASKGDHQPQHF

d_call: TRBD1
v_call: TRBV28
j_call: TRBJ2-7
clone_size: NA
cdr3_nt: TGTGCCAGCAGTCAAAGGGACAGGGGTAGGTACGAGCAGTACTTC
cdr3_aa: CASSQRDRGRYEQYF

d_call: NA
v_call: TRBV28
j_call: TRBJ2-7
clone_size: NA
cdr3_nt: TGTGCCAGCAGCCGCGGTAGATGGGAGTACTTC
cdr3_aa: CASSRGRWEYF

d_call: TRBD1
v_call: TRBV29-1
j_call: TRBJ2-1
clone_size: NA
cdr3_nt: TGCAGTTCTTCAGGGGGCTACAATGAGCAGTTCTTC
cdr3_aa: CSSSGGYNEQFF

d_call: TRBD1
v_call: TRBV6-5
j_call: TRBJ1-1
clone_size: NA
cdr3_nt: TGTGCCAGCAGTTCACAGGGGACTGAAGCTTTCTTT
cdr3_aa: CASSSQGTEAFF